The 24 T cell receptor beta chains listed next were all sequenced from one sample in a study of early stage breast cancer tumors. The method was immunoSEQ multiplex PCR; TCRdb's version includes in-frame clones alone and lacks a portion of them. The sample lists roughly 53,000 clones; over 80% were seen once. The sequenced sample consisted of blood. Source of these receptors: a person aged 70 to 85 with breast cancer.

This chain connects TRBV7-2 to TRBJ2-7; possibly TRBD2 for D (5 bases). V was shortened by 5 bases and J by 4 bases, with 15 bases between the two germline ends. This CDR3 is 14 amino acids long. Germline CDR1 reads SGHTA; CDR2 reads FQGNSA. CDR3 sequence: CASSLLGPGYEQYF. The CDR3 bases are TGTGCCAGCAGCCTCCTGGGCCCGGGGTACGAGCAGTACTTC.

This clone was observed a single time. The chain is built from TRBV10-3 and TRBJ2-7, with TRBD2 matching over 9 bases. The length of the CDR3 is 13 residues. Germline trimming cut 7 bases from V and 4 bases from J; bases unmatched to any gene: 5. Looked up from germline, CDR1 is ENHRY and CDR2 is SYGVKD. The CDR3 sequence: CAINAGGQYEQYF. As DNA, the CDR3 is TGTGCCATCAATGCGGGGGGGCAGTACGAGCAGTACTTC.

The J gene is TRBJ2-2, the V gene TRBV2; 9 bases agree with TRBD1. The CDR3 spans 14 residues. Per the germline V gene, CDR1 is SNHLY and CDR2 is FYNNEI. With 5 bases clipped from V and 7 bases from J, the junction kept 5 bases outside the gene matches. The CDR3 sequence: CASSWGQGSGELFF. DNA of the CDR3: TGTGCCAGCAGTTGGGGACAGGGTAGCGGGGAGCTGTTTTTT.

The chain joins TRBV11-1 to TRBJ2-7, with D tentatively TRBD1 (6 bases). CDR1 and CDR2 from the germline V gene are SGHAT and FQDESV (reference sequence). The CDR3 is 16 residues long. V was pared by 4 bases and J by 6 bases, with 22 bases between. CDR3 in amino acids: CASSSISTKGGSEQYF. The CDR3 DNA reads as TGTGCCAGCAGCTCTATATCGACTAAAGGGGGAAGCGAGCAGTACTTC.

V and J are TRBV7-2 and TRBJ2-7; tentatively, D is TRBD1 (5 bases). From germline, CDR1 is SGHTA and CDR2 FQGNSA. The ends were cut back, 3 bases at V and 6 bases at J, with 15 bases in the middle. The CDR3 has 14 residues. The CDR3 loop reads CASSFRQGEVEQYF. The CDR3 region has the DNA TGTGCCAGCAGCTTTAGGCAGGGTGAGGTCGAGCAGTACTTC. Full variable domain (outside the CDR3, taken from reference TRBV7-2 and TRBJ2-7): GAGVSQSPSNKVTEKGKDVELRCDPISGHTALYWYRQSLGQGLEFLIYFQGNSAPDKSGLPSDRFSAERTGGSVSTLTIQRTQQEDSAVYLCASSFRQGEVEQYFGPGTRLTVT.

The chain carries TRBV7-2 and TRBJ1-2, with D possibly being TRBD1 (5 bases). Per the germline V gene, CDR1 is SGHTA and CDR2 is FQGNSA. V gave up 4 bases and J gave up 4 bases, with 16 bases separating them. This CDR3 spans 15 amino acids. CDR3 amino acids: CASSSRGSDGYGYTF. CDR3 DNA: TGTGCCAGCAGCTCCCGGGGGTCAGATGGCTATGGCTACACCTTC.

This clone was recorded only once. The chain recombines TRBV19 with TRBJ2-2; 8 positions match TRBD2. CDR3 length equals 19 residues. Germline assignment: CDR1 LNHDA and CDR2 SQIVND (reference sequence). The V gene end was trimmed by 7 bases and the J gene end by 0 bases; junction bases not matched to a gene: 16. The chain's CDR3 is CASTKKGLAFSANTGELFF. DNA of the CDR3: TGTGCCAGTACGAAGAAAGGACTAGCTTTTTCCGCGAACACCGGGGAGCTGTTTTTT.

The chain carries TRBV6-5 and TRBJ2-2; no clear D. The CDR3 loop spans 14 amino acids. Trimming took off 2 bases at V and 1 base at J, with 5 bases between the two ends. The germline V gene has CDR1 MNHEY and CDR2 SVGAGI. CDR3 sequence: CASSYHRNTGELFF. The CDR3 region has the DNA TGTGCCAGCAGTTACCACAGGAACACCGGGGAGCTGTTTTTT.

The chain couples TRBV5-1 to TRBJ2-7; D possibly corresponds to TRBD1 (5 bases). The length of the CDR3 is 14 residues. Deletions cut 0 bases from V and 6 bases from J, with 13 bases between. Germline CDR1 reads SGHRS; CDR2 reads YFSETQ. CDR3 nucleotides: TGCGCCAGCAGCTTGGCCTTGACAGCAGGCGAGCAGTACTTC. This translates into CASSLALTAGEQYF.

CDR3 DNA sequence: TGTGCCAGCTCACCACTAGCGGGAAGTTACAATGAGCAGTTCTTC. It encodes CASSPLAGSYNEQFF. J is TRBJ2-1 and V is TRBV18; 8 nucleotides line up with TRBD2. V lost 1 base to trimming and J lost 4 bases; unmatched junction nucleotides: 3. Germline V gene sequence: CDR1 KGHSH, CDR2 LQKENI. CDR3 size: 15 residues.

V is TRBV28 and J is TRBJ1-2, with a tentative D call TRBD1 (5 bases). Germline CDR1 is MDHEN and CDR2 is SYDVKM. V lost 2 bases and J 0 bases, leaving 7 bases between the germline ends. This CDR3 contains 14 residues. CDR3 loop: CASSLDSTNYGYTF. The CDR3 nucleotides are TGTGCCAGCAGTTTAGACAGCACTAACTATGGCTACACCTTC.

The chain uses TRBV9 and TRBJ2-5, with 14 bases matching TRBD2. Germline V gene sequence: CDR1 SGDLS, CDR2 YYNGEE. The CDR3 runs 17 residues. V lost 2 bases to trimming and J lost 2 bases; unmatched junction nucleotides: 5. The CDR3 nucleotides are TGTGCCAGCAGCGTGGGACTAGCGGGGGATGCACAAGAGACCCAGTACTTC. Translation gives CASSVGLAGDAQETQYF.

The chain carries TRBV19 and TRBJ1-1; perhaps TRBD1 as D (5 bases). CDR1 is LNHDA and CDR2 is SQIVND in the germline V gene (reference sequence). The ends were cut back, 3 bases at V and 7 bases at J, with 18 bases in the middle. The CDR3 is 15 amino acids. The CDR3 DNA is TGTGCCAGTAGTATCTCTTCGCGGGGGGTTGGTGAAGCTTTCTTT. Its protein is CASSISSRGVGEAFF.

The V and J genes are TRBV7-2 and TRBJ2-5; 12 nucleotides match TRBD2. Trimming cost V 4 bases and J 6 bases; bases outside gene matches: 3. Germline-derived CDR1 and CDR2 are SGHTA and FQGNSA. The CDR3 has 14 residues. DNA of the CDR3: TGTGCCAGCAGCTCGACTAGCGGGGGACAGACCCAGTACTTC. Translated: CASSSTSGGQTQYF.

This chain joins TRBV5-4 and TRBJ2-2, with 9 bases that match TRBD1. The CDR3 spans 16 residues. V was pared by 2 bases and J by 7 bases, with 9 bases of the junction left unmatched. Per germline, CDR1 SGHNT and CDR2 YYREEE (reference sequence). CDR3 sequence (DNA): TGTGCCAGCAGCTTTTTTCAGACAGGGGGTTACGGGGAGCTGTTTTTT. As protein: CASSFFQTGGYGELFF.

The rearrangement uses TRBV30 and TRBJ1-6; D unresolved. The CDR3 has 13 residues. V was trimmed by 5 bases and J by 0 bases, leaving 5 bases between them. Germline loops: CDR1 GTSNPN, CDR2 SVGIG (reference sequence). Written as DNA, the CDR3 is TGTGCCTGGGAGGGCTCCTATAATTCACCCCTCCACTTT. It codes for CAWEGSYNSPLHF.

The rearrangement joins TRBV18 to TRBJ2-5; the D gene is possibly TRBD2 (7 bases). V was clipped by 3 bases and J by 5 bases, with 16 bases between them. Germline assignment: CDR1 KGHSH and CDR2 LQKENI. There are 15 residues in the CDR3. CDR3 DNA: TGTGCCAGCTCACCCGCGGGGGCTGGTACGGAGACCCAGTACTTC. As protein: CASSPAGAGTETQYF.

V usage is TRBV6-5 and J usage is TRBJ1-1, with D possibly TRBD1 on 5 matching bases. CDR3 size: 15 residues. V lost 0 bases, J lost 4 bases, and 12 bases lay in between. CDR1 is MNHEY, CDR2 SVGAGI, per germline. The CDR3 region is CASSYSKSRATEAFF. DNA for the CDR3: TGTGCCAGCAGTTACTCGAAAAGCAGGGCCACTGAAGCTTTCTTT.

The genes are TRBV27 and TRBJ2-1, with TRBD2 identical over 7 bases. V was clipped by 6 bases and J by 7 bases; unmatched bases: 6. From germline, CDR1 is MNHEY and CDR2 SMNVEV (reference sequence). This CDR3 comprises 13 residues. CDR3 nucleotides: TGTGCCAGCAGATATCTAGCGGCGAATGAGCAGTTCTTC. It encodes CASRYLAANEQFF.

This clone was seen only a few times. The V gene is TRBV7-6, the J gene TRBJ1-2, with D tentatively TRBD1 (6 bases). Trimming cost V 5 bases and J 4 bases, with 11 bases left between them. This CDR3 is 13 amino acids long. Germline CDR1 SGHVS, CDR2 FNYEAQ. The CDR3 sequence: CASSPTGFYGYTF. CDR3 in DNA: TGTGCCAGCAGCCCGACAGGCTTCTATGGCTACACCTTC.

The chain uses TRBV6-6 and TRBJ2-3; 8 positions match TRBD2. The CDR3 runs to 16 residues. The V segment lost 2 bases and the J segment 3 bases; nucleotides outside the gene matches: 7. Germline CDR1 MNHNY, CDR2 SVGAGI (reference sequence). CDR3 sequence: CASSYGRGGGTDTQYF. The CDR3 region has the DNA TGTGCCAGCAGTTACGGTCGGGGGGGCGGAACAGATACGCAGTATTTT.

V and J are TRBV4-2 and TRBJ1-4; 9 bases line up with TRBD1. The CDR3 contains 14 residues. From germline, CDR1 is LGHNA and CDR2 YNFKEQ. The V gene end was trimmed by 3 bases and the J gene end by 8 bases; junction bases not matched to a gene: 4. The chain's CDR3 is CASSQGQGEEKLFF. The CDR3 region has the DNA TGTGCCAGCAGCCAGGGACAGGGAGAGGAAAAACTGTTTTTT.

The V and J genes are TRBV19 and TRBJ1-2; 7 bases line up with TRBD1. The length of the CDR3 is 12 residues. Germline assignment: CDR1 LNHDA and CDR2 SQIVND (reference sequence). The ends lost 10 bases at V and 8 bases at J; junction bases unmatched: 10. The CDR3 DNA follows: TGTGCCATCACGAACGCAGGGGGAGGCTACACCTTC. It yields the protein CAITNAGGGYTF.

V gene TRBV4-2 combines with J gene TRBJ1-2, with D possibly being TRBD1 (5 bases). The germline V gene has CDR1 LGHNA and CDR2 YNFKEQ. V shed 0 bases and J shed 4 bases, with 12 bases lying between them. The CDR3 has 15 residues. The CDR3 DNA reads as TGTGCCAGCAGCCAAGATCCGGGGGACCCCTATGGCTACACCTTC. Protein sequence: CASSQDPGDPYGYTF.